The clone carrying this TCR beta chain has a handful of counts. Participants, roughly 18 to 90 years old, spanned about 26 US areas. Cohort allocation depended upon clinical history that participants reported. These data come from a study of blood T cell repertoires in COVID-19. At the level of the study: COVID-19 samples from acute and convalescent phases originated in the United States, Italy and Spain. T cells, B-cell-depleted T cells, or PBMCs supplied cDNA or gDNA.

After removal of 2 bases from V and 4 bases from J, the junction contained 13 bases not matched to a gene. CDR1 SGHVS and CDR2 FNYEAQ come from the germline V gene. CDR3 length: 17 amino acids. Here immunoSEQ multiplex PCR was the method, and the copy in TCRdb shows in-frame clones only, minus some. The sample holds approximately 300,000 clones, 85% to 90% seen once. The TCR comes from a young man who had recovered from COVID-19. The chain has TRBV7-6 and TRBJ2-5; 7 nucleotides match TRBD2. Source material: PBMCs or T cells enriched from blood (not recorded which). In DNA form, the CDR3 reads TGTGCCAGCAGCTTACGGGGAGCGGGAAGAGTTTTAGAGACCCAGTACTTC. It is translated as CASSLRGAGRVLETQYF.